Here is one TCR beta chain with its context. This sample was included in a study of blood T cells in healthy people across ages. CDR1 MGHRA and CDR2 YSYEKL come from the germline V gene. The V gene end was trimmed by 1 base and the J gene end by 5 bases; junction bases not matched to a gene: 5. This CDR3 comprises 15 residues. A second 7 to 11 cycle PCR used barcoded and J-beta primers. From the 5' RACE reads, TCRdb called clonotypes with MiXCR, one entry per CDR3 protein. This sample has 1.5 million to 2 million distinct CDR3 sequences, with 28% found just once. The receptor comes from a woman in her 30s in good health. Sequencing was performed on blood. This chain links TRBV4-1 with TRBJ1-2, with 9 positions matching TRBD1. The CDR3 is CASSQGQGVLYGYTF. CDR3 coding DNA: TGCGCCAGCAGCCAAGGACAGGGGGTTCTATATGGCTACACCTTC.